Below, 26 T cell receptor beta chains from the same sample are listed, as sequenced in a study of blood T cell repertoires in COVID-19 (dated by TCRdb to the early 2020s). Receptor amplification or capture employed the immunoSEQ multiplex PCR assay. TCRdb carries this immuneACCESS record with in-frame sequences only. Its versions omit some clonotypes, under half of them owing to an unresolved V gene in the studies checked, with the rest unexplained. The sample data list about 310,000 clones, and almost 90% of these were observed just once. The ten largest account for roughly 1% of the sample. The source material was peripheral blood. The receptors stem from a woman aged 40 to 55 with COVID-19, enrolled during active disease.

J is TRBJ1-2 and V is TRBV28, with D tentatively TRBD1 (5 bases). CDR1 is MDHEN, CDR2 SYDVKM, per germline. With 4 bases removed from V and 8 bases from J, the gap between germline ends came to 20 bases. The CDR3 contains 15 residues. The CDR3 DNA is TGTGCCAGCAGTTCTCCCCTCGGCGGGGCGGAGGGCTACACCTTC. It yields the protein CASSSPLGGAEGYTF.

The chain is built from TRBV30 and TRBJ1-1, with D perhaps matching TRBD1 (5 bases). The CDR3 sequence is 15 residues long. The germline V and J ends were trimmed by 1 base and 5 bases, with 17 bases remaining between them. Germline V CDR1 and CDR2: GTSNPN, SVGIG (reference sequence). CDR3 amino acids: CAWSAVRGGVTEAFF. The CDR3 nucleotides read TGTGCCTGGAGTGCAGTCCGGGGGGGGGTAACTGAAGCTTTCTTT.

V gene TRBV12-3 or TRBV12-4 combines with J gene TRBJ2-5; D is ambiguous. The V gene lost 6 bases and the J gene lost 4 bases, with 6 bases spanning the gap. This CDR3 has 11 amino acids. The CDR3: CASRYRETQYF. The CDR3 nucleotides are TGTGCCAGCAGGTACAGAGAGACCCAGTACTTC.

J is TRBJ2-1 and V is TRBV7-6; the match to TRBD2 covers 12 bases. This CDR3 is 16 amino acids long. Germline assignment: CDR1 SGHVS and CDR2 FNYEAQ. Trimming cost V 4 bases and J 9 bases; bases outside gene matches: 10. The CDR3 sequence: CASSSLSSGREIEQFF. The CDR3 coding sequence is TGTGCCAGCAGCTCGTTGTCTAGCGGGAGGGAGATTGAGCAGTTCTTC.

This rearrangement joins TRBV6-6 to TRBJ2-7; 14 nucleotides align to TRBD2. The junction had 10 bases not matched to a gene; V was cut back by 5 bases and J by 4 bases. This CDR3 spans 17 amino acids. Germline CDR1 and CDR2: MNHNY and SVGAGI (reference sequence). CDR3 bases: TGTGCCAGCAGTCCGACTAGCGGGGGGGCAGGGATTTACGAGCAGTACTTC. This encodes CASSPTSGGAGIYEQYF.

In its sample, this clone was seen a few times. This chain's CDR3 is CASSFAPTGDNSPLHF. CDR3 sequence (DNA): TGTGCCAGCAGTTTTGCCCCGACAGGGGACAATTCACCCCTCCACTTT. This chain connects TRBV27 to TRBJ1-6, with TRBD1 matching over 8 bases. CDR1 and CDR2 (germline): MNHEY, SMNVEV (reference sequence). The trim removed 3 bases at V and 7 bases at J, leaving 8 bases unmatched. The CDR3 sequence is 16 residues long.

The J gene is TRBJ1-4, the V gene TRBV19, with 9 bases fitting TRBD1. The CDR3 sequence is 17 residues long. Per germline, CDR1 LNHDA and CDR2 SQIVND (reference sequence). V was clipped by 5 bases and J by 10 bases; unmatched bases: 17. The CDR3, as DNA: TGTGCCAGTAGTCCCGGGACAGGGTCGGGTCTAGGTGGAAAACTGTTTTTT. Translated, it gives CASSPGTGSGLGGKLFF.

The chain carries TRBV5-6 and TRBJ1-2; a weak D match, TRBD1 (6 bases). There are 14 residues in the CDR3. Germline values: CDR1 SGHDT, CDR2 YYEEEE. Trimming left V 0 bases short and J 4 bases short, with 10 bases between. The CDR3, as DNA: TGTGCCAGCAGCTTGGAGGACAGCGCCTATGGCTACACCTTC. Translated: CASSLEDSAYGYTF.

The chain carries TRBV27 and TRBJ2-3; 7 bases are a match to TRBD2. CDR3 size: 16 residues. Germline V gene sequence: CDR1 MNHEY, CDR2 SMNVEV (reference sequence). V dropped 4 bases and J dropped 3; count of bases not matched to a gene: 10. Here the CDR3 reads CASSSRGREGTDTQYF. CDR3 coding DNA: TGTGCCAGCAGTTCCCGGGGCAGGGAGGGGACAGATACGCAGTATTTT.

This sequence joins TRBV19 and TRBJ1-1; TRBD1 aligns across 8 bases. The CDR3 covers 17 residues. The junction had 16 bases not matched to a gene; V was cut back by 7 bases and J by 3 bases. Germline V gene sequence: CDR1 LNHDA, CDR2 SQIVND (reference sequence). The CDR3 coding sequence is TGTGCCAGTACTCTACGGGCTCAGGGGGCTCGGGACACTGAAGCTTTCTTT. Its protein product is CASTLRAQGARDTEAFF.

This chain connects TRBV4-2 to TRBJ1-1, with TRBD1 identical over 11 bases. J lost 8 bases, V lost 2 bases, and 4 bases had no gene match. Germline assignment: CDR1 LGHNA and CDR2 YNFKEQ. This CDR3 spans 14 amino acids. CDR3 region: CASSQSRDRGEAFF. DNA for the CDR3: TGTGCCAGCAGCCAATCCCGGGACAGGGGGGAAGCTTTCTTT.

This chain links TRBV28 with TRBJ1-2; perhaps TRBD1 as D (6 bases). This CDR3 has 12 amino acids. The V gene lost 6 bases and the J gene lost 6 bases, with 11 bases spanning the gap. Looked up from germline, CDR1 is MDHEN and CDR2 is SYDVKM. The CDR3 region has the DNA TGTGCCAGCAGCCAACAGGGCGATGGCTACACCTTC. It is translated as CASSQQGDGYTF.

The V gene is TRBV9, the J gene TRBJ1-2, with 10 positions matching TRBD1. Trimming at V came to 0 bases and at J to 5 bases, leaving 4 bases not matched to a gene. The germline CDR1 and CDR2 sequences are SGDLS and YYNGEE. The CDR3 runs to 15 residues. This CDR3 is CASSVGGTGVYGYTF. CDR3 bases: TGTGCCAGCAGCGTAGGGGGGACAGGGGTTTATGGCTACACCTTC.

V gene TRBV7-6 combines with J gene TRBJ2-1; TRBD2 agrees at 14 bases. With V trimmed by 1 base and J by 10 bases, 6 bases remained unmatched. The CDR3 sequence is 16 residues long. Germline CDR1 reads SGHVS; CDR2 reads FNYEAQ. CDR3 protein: CASSLGRLAGGREQFF. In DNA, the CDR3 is TGTGCCAGCAGCTTAGGAAGACTAGCGGGGGGGCGCGAGCAGTTCTTC.

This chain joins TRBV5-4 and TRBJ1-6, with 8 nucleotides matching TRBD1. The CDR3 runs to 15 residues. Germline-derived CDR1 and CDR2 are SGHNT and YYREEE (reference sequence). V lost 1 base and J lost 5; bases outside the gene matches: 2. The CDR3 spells CASSLQGADNSPLHF. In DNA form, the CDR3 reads TGTGCCAGCAGCTTGCAGGGGGCGGATAATTCACCCCTCCACTTT. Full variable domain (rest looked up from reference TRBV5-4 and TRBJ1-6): ETGVTQSPTHLIKTRGQQVTLRCSSQSGHNTVSWYQQALGQGPQFIFQYYREEENGRGNFPPRFSGLQFPNYSSELNVNALELDDSALYLCASSLQGADNSPLHFGNGTRLTVT.

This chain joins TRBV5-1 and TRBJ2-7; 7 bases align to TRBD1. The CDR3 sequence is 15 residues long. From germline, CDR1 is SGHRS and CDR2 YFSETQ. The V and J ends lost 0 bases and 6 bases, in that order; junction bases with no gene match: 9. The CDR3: CASSLGYTGVREQYF. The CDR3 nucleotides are TGCGCCAGCAGCTTGGGATACACAGGGGTGCGCGAGCAGTACTTC.

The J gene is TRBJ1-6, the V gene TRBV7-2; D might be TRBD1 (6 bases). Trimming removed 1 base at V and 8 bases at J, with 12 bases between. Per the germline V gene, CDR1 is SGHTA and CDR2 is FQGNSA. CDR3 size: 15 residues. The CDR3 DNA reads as TGTGCCAGCAGCTTAGTGGGGCAGGGGTATTCACCCCTCCACTTT. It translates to CASSLVGQGYSPLHF. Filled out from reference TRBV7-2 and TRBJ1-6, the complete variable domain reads GAGVSQSPSNKVTEKGKDVELRCDPISGHTALYWYRQSLGQGLEFLIYFQGNSAPDKSGLPSDRFSAERTGGSVSTLTIQRTQQEDSAVYLCASSLVGQGYSPLHFGNGTRLTVT.

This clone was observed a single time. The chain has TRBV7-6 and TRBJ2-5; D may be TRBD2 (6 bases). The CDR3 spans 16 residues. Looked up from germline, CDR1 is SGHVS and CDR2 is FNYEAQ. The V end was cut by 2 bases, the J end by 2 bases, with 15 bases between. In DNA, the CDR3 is TGTGCCAGCAGCTTAAACGGAGGGTCCTCTCAAGAGACCCAGTACTTC. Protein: CASSLNGGSSQETQYF.

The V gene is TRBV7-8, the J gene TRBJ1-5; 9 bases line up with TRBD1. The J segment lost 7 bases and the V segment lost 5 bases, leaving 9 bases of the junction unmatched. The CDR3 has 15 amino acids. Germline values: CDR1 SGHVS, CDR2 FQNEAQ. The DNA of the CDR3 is TGTGCCAGCAGCGGGGGACAGGGAGCACGCCAGCCCCAGCATTTT. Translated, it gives CASSGGQGARQPQHF.

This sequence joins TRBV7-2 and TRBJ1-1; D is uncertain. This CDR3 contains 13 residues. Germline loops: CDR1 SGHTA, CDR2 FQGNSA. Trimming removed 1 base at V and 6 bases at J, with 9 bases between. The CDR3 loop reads CASSLVRGAEAFF. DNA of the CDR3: TGTGCCAGCAGCTTAGTGCGCGGGGCTGAAGCTTTCTTT.

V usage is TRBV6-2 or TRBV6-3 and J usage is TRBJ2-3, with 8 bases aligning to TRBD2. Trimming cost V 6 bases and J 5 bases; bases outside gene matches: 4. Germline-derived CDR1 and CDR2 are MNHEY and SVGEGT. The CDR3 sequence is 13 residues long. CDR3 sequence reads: CASSRLAKDTQYF. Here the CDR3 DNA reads TGTGCCAGCAGCCGACTAGCGAAAGATACGCAGTATTTT.

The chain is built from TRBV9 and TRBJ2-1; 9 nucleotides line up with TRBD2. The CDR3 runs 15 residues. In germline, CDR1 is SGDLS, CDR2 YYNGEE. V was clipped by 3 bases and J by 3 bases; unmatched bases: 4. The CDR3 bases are TGTGCCAGCAGCGCCCAAGCGGGAGGCTACAATGAGCAGTTCTTC. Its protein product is CASSAQAGGYNEQFF.

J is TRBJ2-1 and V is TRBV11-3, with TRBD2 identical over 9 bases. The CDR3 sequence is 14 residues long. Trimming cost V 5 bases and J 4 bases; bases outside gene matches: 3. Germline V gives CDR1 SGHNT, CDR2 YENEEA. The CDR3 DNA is TGTGCCAGCAGCGGCGGGGGGGATTACAATGAGCAGTTCTTC. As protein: CASSGGGDYNEQFF.

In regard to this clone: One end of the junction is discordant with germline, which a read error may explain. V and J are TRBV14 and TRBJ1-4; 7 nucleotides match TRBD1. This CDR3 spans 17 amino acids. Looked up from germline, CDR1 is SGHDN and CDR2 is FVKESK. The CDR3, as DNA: TGTGCCACCAGCCGGAACACAGGGGTGGGCACTAATGAAAAACTGTTTTTT. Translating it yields CATSRNTGVGTNEKLFF.

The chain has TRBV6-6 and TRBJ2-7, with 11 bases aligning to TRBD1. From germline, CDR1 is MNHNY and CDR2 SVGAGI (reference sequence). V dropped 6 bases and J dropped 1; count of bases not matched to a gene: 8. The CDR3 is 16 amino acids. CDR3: CASSASGTGGSYEQYF. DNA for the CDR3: TGTGCCAGCAGCGCGAGCGGGACAGGGGGGTCCTACGAGCAGTACTTC.

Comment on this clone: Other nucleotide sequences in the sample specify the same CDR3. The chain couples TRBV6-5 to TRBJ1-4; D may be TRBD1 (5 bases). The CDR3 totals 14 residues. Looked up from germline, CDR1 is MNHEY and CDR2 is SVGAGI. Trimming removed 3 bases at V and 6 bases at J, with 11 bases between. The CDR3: CASSYAGLDEKLFF. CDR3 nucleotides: TGTGCCAGCAGTTATGCAGGGTTGGATGAAAAACTGTTTTTT.